This TCR beta chain was captured by sequencing in a study of response to subunit inactivated influenza vaccine. Via MiXCR, TCRdb re-called the RT-PCR reads, giving one row per CDR3 protein. The sample has almost 600,000 distinct CDR3 sequences, about 14% seen once. Notes on this clonotype: Its antigen is not known.

Study-wide points: Only a handful of new T cells, the authors suggested, are recruited with each seasonal influenza vaccination.

Trimming took 0 bases from V and 4 from J, leaving 12 bases between them. Germline V lookup: CDR1 LGHNA, CDR2 YSLEER. CDR3 length: 16 residues. This sample comprised PBMCs from blood, obtained 11 to 12 days after vaccination. The chain recombines TRBV4-3 with TRBJ2-2, with a weak D call TRBD1 (5 bases). The sequence was collected from a man between 50 and 59 years old who received an inactivated influenza vaccine. The CDR3 region is CASSQEGVGVTGELFF. The DNA for the CDR3 is TGCGCCAGCAGCCAAGAAGGGGTTGGGGTCACCGGGGAGCTGTTTTTT.